This note documents a single T cell receptor (beta chain) sequence. Its specificity is not known. This entry is derived from a study of T cell repertoires in cytomegalovirus infection. Study information: The study used recently identified HLA-C-restricted and well-studied HLA-B-restricted CMV epitopes. Matching HLA type and CMV infection were both indicated by public TCR beta signatures.

Study-level results: HLA-C-restricted CMV-specific TCR beta clonotypes prevailed in the ex vivo response.

One entry per CDR3 protein, called by TCRdb with MiXCR from the reads. The table includes fewer than 850,000 distinct CDR3 sequences, 25% to 35% detected once. The CDR3 contains 15 residues. V gave up 0 bases and J gave up 3 bases, with 12 bases separating them. Germline V gives CDR1 LGHNA, CDR2 YNFKEQ. The chain combines TRBV4-2 with TRBJ2-7; D possibly corresponds to TRBD2 (5 bases). Here the sequenced sample was cultured CD8+ T cells from PBMCs, taken from culture after CMV antigen stimulation. The TCR originated in a human donor in good health (CMV status not recorded). Some clones in this sample may be carry-over from other donors' samples. The CDR3 DNA is TGTGCCAGCAGCCAAGAACGGGGATTTTTCTACGAGCAGTACGTC. Translating it yields CASSQERGFFYEQYV.